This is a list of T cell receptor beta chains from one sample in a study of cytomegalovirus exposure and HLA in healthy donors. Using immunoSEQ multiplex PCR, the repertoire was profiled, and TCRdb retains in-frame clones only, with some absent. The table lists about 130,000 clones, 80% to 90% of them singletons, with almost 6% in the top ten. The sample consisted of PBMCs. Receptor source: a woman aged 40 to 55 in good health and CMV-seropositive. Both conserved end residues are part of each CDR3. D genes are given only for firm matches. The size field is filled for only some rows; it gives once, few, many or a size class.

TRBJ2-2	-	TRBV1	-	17	CTSSQGIAGGLPGELFF	TGCACCAGCAGCCAAGGTATAGCGGGAGGGCTCCCCGGGGAGCTGTTTTTT
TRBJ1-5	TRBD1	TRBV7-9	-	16	CASSSGQVDSNQPQHF	TGTGCCAGCAGCTCCGGACAGGTGGATAGCAATCAGCCCCAGCATTTT
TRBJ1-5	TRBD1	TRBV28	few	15	CASRSRQGAGQPQHF	TGTGCCAGCAGAAGCCGACAGGGGGCGGGACAGCCCCAGCATTTT
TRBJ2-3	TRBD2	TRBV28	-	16	CASSIPATSGKDTQYF	TGTGCCAGCTCTATCCCGGCGACTAGCGGAAAAGATACGCAGTATTTT
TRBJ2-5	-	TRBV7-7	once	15	CASSPRSGIQETQYF	TGTGCTAGCAGCCCTAGGTCGGGGATACAGGAGACCCAGTACTTC
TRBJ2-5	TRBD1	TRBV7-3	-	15	CASSLYGTGRETQYF	TGTGCCAGCAGCTTATACGGGACAGGGAGAGAGACCCAGTACTTC
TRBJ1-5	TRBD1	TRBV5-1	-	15	CASSLQGQLNQPQHF	TGCGCCAGCAGCTTACAGGGACAGCTAAATCAGCCCCAGCATTTT
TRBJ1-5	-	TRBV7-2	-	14	CASSVTVSNQPQHF	TGTGCCAGCAGCGTGACAGTTAGCAATCAGCCCCAGCATTTT
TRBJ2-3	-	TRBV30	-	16	CAWSRRRGPSTDTQYF	TGTGCCTGGAGTAGACGCCGAGGTCCCAGCACAGATACGCAGTATTTT
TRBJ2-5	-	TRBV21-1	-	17	CASTTADGGAGCETQYF	TGTGCCAGCACCACGGCCGACGGGGGGGCCGGGTGCGAGACCCAGTACTTC
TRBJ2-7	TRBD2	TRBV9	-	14	CASGNLAGDYEQYF	TGTGCCAGCGGCAACTTAGCGGGGGACTACGAGCAGTACTTC
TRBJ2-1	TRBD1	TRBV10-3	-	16	CAISEPDRGRGNEQFF	TGTGCCATCAGTGAGCCGGACAGGGGGCGAGGGAATGAGCAGTTCTTC
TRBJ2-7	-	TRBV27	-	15	CASSSIQGRSYEQYF	TGTGCCAGCAGTTCTATTCAGGGGCGCTCCTACGAGCAGTACTTC
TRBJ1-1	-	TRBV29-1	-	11	CSVQRAGEAFF	TGCAGCGTTCAAAGGGCAGGGGAAGCTTTCTTT
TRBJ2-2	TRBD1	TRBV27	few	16	CASSLRGLFDTGELFF	TGTGCCAGCAGTTTGAGGGGGCTCTTCGACACCGGGGAGCTGTTTTTT
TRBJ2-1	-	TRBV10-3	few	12	CAISESINEQFF	TGTGCCATCAGTGAGTCAATAAATGAGCAGTTCTTC
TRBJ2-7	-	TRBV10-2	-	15	CASSETAAGSYEQYF	TGCGCCAGCAGTGAAACAGCGGCGGGCTCCTACGAGCAGTACTTC
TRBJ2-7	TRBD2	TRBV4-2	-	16	CASSQEASGRGYEQYF	TGTGCCAGCAGCCAAGAGGCTAGCGGGAGAGGATACGAGCAGTACTTC
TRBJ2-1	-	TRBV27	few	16	CASILRAGRGNNEQFF	TGTGCCAGCATCCTACGGGCGGGGCGCGGTAACAATGAGCAGTTCTTC
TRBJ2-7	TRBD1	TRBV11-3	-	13	CASSRTGSGEQYF	TGTGCCAGCAGCCGGACAGGGTCAGGCGAGCAGTACTTC
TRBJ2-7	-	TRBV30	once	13	CACQWGRSYEQYF	TGTGCCTGTCAATGGGGGCGATCCTACGAGCAGTACTTC
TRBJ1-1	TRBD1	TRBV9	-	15	CASSVTQGPNTEAFF	TGTGCCAGCAGCGTTACACAGGGGCCGAACACTGAAGCTTTCTTT
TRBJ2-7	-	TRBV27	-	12	CASGLTSYEQYF	TGTGCCAGCGGACTTACCTCCTACGAGCAGTACTTC
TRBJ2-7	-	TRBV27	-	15	CASSLVGLSLDEQYF	TGTGCCAGCAGTTTAGTGGGACTGTCCTTAGACGAGCAGTACTTC
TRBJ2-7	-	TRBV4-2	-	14	CASSQDEGRYEQYF	TGTGCCAGCAGCCAAGATGAGGGTCGGTACGAGCAGTACTTC
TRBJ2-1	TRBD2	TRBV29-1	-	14	CSSQLAGVYNEQFF	TGCAGCTCGCAACTAGCGGGAGTATACAATGAGCAGTTCTTC
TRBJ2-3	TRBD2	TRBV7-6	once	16	CASSLELAGVTDTQYF	TGTGCCAGCAGCTTAGAGCTAGCGGGAGTTACAGATACGCAGTATTTT
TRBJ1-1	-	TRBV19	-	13	CATKDTRNTEAFF	TGTGCCACTAAGGACACAAGGAACACTGAAGCTTTCTTT
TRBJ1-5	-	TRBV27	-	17	CASSLLGQPYSNQPQHF	TGTGCCAGCAGTTTACTCGGACAGCCCTATAGCAATCAGCCCCAGCATTTT
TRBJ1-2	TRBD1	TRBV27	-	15	CASSSGQGWGYGYTF	TGTGCCAGCAGTTCCGGACAGGGATGGGGGTATGGCTACACCTTC
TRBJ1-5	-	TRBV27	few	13	CASKLYSNQPQHF	TGTGCCAGCAAACTATACTCGAATCAGCCCCAGCATTTT
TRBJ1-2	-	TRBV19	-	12	CASYSPNYGYTF	TGTGCCAGTTACAGTCCTAACTATGGCTACACCTTC